This section outlines one T cell receptor (beta chain) sequence together with its context. The antigen is not known. The CDR3 contains 12 residues. With 8 bases clipped from V and 5 bases from J, the junction kept 3 bases outside the gene matches. The germline V gene encodes CDR1 SNHLY and CDR2 FYNNEI. The data are from a study of beta chain features in type 1 diabetes. Study-level findings and limits: TCRB CDR3 length was moderately but significantly reduced in all four CD4+ subsets of Type 1 diabetes patients. Individuals with type 1 diabetes displayed fewer insertions and more deletions at VDJ junctions. The naive, central memory and Treg TCRB repertoires showed an apparent similarity that was greater among patients than among healthy donors.

TCRB transcripts that were expressed got sequenced, as all of the isolated RNA had been reverse transcribed. Sequenced by immunoSEQ multiplex PCR; TCRdb stores in-frame clones only, minus some. The repertoire has some 360,000 clones, about 20% of them found once; the top ten carry approximately 0.041%. Via CD45RO/CCR7/CD25/CD127/CD95/CD27, cells of the CD4+ naive, central memory, regulatory and stem cell-like memory subsets were sorted. The clonotype originates from a woman aged 18-29 years in good health. The V call is TRBV2, the J call TRBJ2-4, with 7 bases identical to TRBD1. The specimen sequenced was naive CD4+ T cells from blood. The CDR3 coding sequence is TGTGCCAGCTCGGGACAGCAAAACATTCAGTACTTC. As protein: CASSGQQNIQYF.